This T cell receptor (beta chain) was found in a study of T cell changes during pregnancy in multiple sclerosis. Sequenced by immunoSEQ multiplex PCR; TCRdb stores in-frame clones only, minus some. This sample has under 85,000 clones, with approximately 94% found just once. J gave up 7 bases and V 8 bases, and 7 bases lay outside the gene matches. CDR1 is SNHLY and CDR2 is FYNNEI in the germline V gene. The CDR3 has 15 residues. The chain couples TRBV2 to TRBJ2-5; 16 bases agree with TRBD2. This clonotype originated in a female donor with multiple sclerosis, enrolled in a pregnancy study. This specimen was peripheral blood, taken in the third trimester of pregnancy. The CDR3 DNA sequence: TGTGCCAGCCCCTCCGGGACTAGCGGGGGGGCGACCCAGTACTTC. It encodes CASPSGTSGGATQYF.